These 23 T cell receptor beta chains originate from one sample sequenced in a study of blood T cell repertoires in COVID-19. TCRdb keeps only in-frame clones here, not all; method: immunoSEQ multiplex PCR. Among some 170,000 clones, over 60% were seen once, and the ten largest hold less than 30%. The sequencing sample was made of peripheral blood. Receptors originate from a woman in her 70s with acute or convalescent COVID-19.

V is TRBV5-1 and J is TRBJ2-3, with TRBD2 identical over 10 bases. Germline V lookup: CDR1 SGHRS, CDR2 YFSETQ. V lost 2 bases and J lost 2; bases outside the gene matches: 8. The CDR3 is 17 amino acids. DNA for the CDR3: TGCGCCAGCAGCTTCCAGAGGACTAGCGGCTACACAGATACGCAGTATTTT. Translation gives CASSFQRTSGYTDTQYF.

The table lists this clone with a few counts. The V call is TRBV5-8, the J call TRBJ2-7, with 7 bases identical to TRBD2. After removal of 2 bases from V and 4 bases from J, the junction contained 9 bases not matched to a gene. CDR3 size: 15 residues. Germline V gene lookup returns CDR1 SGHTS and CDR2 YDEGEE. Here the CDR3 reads CASSFGASGGYEQYF. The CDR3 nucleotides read TGTGCCAGCAGCTTCGGGGCTAGCGGAGGTTACGAGCAGTACTTC.

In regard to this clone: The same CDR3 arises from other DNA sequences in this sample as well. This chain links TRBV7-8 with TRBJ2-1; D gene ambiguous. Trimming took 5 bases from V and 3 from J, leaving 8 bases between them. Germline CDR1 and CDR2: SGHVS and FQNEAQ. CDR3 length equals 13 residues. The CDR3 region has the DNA TGTGCCAGCAGCCCGAGGATCTACAATGAGCAGTTCTTC. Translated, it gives CASSPRIYNEQFF.

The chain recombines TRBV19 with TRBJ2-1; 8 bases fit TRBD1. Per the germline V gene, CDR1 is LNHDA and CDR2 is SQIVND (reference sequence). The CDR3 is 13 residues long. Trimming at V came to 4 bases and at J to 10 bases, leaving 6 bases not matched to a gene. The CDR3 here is CASSTTGVGEQFF. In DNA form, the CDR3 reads TGTGCCAGTAGTACGACAGGGGTGGGGGAGCAGTTCTTC.

The CDR3 spells CASSMNRDGYTF. The CDR3 DNA sequence: TGTGCCAGCTCTATGAACAGGGACGGCTACACCTTC. This sequence joins TRBV18 and TRBJ1-2; D is perhaps TRBD1 (6 bases). The CDR3 spans 12 residues. The V and J ends lost 6 bases and 8 bases respectively, with 13 bases between them. The germline V gene encodes CDR1 KGHSH and CDR2 LQKENI.

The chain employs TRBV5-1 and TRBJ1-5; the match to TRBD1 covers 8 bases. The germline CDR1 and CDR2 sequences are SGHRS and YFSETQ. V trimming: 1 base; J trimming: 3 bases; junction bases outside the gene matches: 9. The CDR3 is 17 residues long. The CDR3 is CASSLTPTGANNQPQHF. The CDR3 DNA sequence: TGCGCCAGCAGCTTGACCCCGACAGGGGCTAACAATCAGCCCCAGCATTTT.

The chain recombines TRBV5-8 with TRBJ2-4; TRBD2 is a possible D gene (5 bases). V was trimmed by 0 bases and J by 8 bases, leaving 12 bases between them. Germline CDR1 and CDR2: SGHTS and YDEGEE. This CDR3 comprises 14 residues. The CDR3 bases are TGTGCCAGCAGCTTGGTCGTGGGAGCATACATTCAGTACTTC. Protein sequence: CASSLVVGAYIQYF.

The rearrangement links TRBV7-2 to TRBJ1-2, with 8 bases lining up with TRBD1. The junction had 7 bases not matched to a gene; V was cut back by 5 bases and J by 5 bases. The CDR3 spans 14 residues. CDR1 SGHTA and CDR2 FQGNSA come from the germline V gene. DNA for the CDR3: TGTGCCAGCAGCCGCAGGGGGCTGATGTATGGCTACACCTTC. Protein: CASSRRGLMYGYTF.

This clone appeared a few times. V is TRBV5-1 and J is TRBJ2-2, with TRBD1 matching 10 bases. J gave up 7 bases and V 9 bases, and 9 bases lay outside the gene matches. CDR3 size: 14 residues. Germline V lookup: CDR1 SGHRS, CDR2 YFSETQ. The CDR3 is CATTRDRGHGELFF. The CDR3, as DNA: TGCGCCACCACCCGGGACAGGGGCCACGGGGAGCTGTTTTTT.

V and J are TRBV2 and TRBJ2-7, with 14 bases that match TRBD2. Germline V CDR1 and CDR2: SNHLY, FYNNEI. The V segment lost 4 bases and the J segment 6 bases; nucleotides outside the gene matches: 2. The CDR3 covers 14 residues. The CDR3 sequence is CASSGGLAGVEQYF. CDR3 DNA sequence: TGTGCCAGCAGTGGGGGACTAGCGGGAGTCGAGCAGTACTTC.

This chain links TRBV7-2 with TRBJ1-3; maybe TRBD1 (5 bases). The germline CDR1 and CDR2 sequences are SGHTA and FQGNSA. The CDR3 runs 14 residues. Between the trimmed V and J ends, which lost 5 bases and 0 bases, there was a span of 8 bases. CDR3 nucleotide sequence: TGTGCCAGCAGCACAGGATCCTCTGGAAACACCATATATTTT. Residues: CASSTGSSGNTIYF.

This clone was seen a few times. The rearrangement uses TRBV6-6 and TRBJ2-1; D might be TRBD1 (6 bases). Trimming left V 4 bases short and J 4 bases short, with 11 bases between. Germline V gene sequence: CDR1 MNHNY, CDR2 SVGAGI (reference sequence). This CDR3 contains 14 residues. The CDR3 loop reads CASSFRTEYNEQFF. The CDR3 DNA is TGTGCCAGCAGTTTTCGGACAGAGTACAATGAGCAGTTCTTC.

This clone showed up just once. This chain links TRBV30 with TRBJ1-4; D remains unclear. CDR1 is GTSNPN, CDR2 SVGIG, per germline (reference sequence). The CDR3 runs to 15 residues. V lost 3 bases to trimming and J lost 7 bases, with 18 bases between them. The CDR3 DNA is TGTGCCTGGAGACCTCCGGGATCGAGGGCTGAAAAACTGTTTTTT. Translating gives CAWRPPGSRAEKLFF.

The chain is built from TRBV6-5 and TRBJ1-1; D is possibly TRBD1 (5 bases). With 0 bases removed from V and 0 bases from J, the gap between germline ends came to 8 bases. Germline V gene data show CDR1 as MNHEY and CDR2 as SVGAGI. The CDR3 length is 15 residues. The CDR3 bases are TGTGCCAGCAGTTACTCGAAGGGGCTGAACACTGAAGCTTTCTTT. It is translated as CASSYSKGLNTEAFF.

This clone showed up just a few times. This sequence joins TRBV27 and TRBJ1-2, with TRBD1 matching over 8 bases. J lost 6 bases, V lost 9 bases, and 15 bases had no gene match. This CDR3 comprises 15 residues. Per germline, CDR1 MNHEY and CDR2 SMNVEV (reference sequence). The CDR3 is CARQNARTGNDGYTF. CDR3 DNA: TGTGCCAGGCAGAACGCTCGGACAGGGAATGATGGCTACACCTTC.

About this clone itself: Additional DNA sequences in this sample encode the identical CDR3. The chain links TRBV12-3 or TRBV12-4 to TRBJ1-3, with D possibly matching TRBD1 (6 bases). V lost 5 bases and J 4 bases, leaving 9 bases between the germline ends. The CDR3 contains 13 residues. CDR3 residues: CASSRGQGNTIYF. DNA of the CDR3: TGTGCCAGCAGTCGGGGACAAGGAAACACCATATATTTT.

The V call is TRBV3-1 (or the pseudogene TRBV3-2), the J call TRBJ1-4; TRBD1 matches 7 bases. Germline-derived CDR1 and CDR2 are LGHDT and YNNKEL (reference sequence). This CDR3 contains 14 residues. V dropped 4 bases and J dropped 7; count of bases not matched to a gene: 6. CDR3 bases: TGTGCCAGCAGCCTGACAGGGTCGGGTGAAAAACTGTTTTTT. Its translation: CASSLTGSGEKLFF.

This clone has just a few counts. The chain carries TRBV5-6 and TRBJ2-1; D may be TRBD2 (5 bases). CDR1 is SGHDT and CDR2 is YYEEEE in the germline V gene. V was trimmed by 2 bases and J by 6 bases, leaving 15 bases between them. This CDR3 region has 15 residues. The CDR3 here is CASSFYPRGSNEQFF. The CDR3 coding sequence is TGTGCCAGCAGCTTTTATCCTCGGGGTAGCAATGAGCAGTTCTTC.

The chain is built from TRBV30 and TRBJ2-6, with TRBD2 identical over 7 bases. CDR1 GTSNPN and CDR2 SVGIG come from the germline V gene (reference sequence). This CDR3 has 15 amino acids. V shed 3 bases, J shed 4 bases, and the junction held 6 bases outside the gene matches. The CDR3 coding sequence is TGTGCCTGGAGAGCCGCGGGAGTCGGGGCCAACGTCCTGACTTTC. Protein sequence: CAWRAAGVGANVLTF.

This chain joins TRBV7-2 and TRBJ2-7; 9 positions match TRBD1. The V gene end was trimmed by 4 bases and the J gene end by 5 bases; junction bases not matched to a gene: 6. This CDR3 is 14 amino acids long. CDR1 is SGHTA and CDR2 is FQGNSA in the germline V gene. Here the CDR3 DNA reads TGTGCCAGCAGCTCACAGGGGGCCAAAAACGAGCAGTACTTC. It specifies CASSSQGAKNEQYF.

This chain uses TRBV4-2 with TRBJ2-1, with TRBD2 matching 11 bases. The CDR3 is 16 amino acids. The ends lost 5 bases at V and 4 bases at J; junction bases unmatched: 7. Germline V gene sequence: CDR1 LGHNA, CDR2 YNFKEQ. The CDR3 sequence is CASSGGTSGFYNEQFF. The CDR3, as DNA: TGTGCCAGCAGCGGAGGGACTAGCGGCTTTTACAATGAGCAGTTCTTC.

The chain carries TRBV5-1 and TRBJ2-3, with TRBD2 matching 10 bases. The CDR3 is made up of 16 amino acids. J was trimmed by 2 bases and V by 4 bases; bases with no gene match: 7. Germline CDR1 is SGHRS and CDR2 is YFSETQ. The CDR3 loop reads CASSDILAGATDTQYF. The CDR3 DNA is TGCGCCAGCAGCGATATTCTAGCGGGAGCCACAGATACGCAGTATTTT.

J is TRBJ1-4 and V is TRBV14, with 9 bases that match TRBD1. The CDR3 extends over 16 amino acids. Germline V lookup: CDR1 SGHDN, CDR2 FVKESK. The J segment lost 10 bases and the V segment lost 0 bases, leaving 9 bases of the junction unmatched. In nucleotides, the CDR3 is TGTGCCAGCAGCCAAGAGGACATGTTGGACAGGGGAAAACTGTTTTTT. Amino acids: CASSQEDMLDRGKLFF.